The clone carrying this T cell receptor beta chain is labeled medium-sized. Its antigen is undetermined. TCRdb analysed the 5' RACE reads with MiXCR anew, one entry per CDR3 protein. The sample holds roughly 90,000 distinct CDR3 sequences, roughly 8.8% seen once. This sample is drawn from a study of CD8 T cells in ankylosing spondylitis. V trimming: 3 bases; J trimming: 4 bases; junction bases outside the gene matches: 5. This CDR3 spans 15 amino acids. Germline V lookup: CDR1 SGHDT, CDR2 YYEEEE. Study-wide results and caveats: Characteristic of ankylosing spondylitis blood, it appeared, was a TCR beta motif comprising eight highly homologous variants.

This rearrangement joins TRBV5-6 to TRBJ2-1; 9 positions match TRBD2. Sequenced sample: blood, either unsorted or a sorted T cell fraction (not recorded which). The receptor comes from a male donor with ankylosing spondylitis. Here the CDR3 DNA reads TGTGCCAGCAGCTATAGCGGGAGCCCATACAATGAGCAGTTCTTC. Its translation: CASSYSGSPYNEQFF.